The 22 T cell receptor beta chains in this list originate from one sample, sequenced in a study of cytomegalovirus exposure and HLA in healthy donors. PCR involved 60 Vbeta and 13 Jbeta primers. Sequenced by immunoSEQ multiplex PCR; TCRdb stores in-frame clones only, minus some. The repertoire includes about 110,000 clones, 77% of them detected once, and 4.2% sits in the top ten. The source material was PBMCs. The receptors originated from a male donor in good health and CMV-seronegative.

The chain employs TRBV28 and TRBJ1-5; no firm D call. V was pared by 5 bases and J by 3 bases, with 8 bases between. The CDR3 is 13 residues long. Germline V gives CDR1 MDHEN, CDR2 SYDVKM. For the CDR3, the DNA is TGTGCCAGCAGTCCCTCTTCCAATCAGCCCCAGCATTTT. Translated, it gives CASSPSSNQPQHF.

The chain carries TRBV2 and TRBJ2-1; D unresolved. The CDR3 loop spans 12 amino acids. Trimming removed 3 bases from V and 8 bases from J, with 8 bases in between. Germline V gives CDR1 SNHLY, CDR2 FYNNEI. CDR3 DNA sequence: TGTGCCAGCAGTGACCAGGCGTATGAGCAGTTCTTC. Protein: CASSDQAYEQFF.

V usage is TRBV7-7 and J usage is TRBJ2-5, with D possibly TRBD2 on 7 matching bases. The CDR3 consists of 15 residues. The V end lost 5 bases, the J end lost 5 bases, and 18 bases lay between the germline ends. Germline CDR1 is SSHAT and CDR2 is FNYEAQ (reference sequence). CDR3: CASSLGVGGRETQYF. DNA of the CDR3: TGTGCCAGCAGCCTCGGGGTGGGGGGGCGCGAGACCCAGTACTTC. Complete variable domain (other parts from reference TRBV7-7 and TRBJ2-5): GAGVSQSPRYKVTKRGQDVTLRCDPISSHATLYWYQQALGQGPEFLTYFNYEAQPDKSGLPSDRFSAERPEGSISTLTIQRTEQRDSAMYRCASSLGVGGRETQYFGPGTRLLVL.

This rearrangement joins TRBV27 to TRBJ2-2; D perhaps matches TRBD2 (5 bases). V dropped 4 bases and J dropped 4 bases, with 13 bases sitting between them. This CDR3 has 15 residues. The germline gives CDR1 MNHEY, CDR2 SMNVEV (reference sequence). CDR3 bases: TGTGCCAGCAGTTCTTGGGGAGTAGGCACCGGGGAGCTGTTTTTT. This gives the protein CASSSWGVGTGELFF.

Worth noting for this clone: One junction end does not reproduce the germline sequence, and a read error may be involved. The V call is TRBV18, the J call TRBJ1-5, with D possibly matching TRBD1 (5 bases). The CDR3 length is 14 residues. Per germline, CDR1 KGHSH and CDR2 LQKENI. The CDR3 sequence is CASSPQESNQPQHF. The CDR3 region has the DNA TGTGCCAGCTCCCCACAGGAGAGCAATCAGCCCCAGCATTTT. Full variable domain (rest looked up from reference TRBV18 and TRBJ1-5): NAGVMQNPRHLVRRRGQEARLRCSPMKGHSHVYWYRQLPEEGLKFMVYLQKENIIDESGMPKERFSAEFPKEGPSILRIQQVVRGDSAAYFCASSPQESNQPQHFGDGTRLSIL.

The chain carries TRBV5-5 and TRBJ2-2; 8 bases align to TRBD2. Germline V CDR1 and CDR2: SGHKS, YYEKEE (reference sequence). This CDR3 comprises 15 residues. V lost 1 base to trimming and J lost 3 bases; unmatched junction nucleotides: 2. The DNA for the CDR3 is TGTGCCAGCAGCTTGTTAGCGGGGTACACCGGGGAGCTGTTTTTT. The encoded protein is CASSLLAGYTGELFF.

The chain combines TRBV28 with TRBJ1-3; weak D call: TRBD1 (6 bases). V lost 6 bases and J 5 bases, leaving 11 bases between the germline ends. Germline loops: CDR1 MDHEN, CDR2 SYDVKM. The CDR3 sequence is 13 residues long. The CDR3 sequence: CASRLDSRNTIYF. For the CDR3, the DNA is TGTGCCAGCAGGCTGGACAGCCGAAACACCATATATTTT. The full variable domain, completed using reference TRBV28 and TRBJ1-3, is DVKVTQSSRYLVKRTGEKVFLECVQDMDHENMFWYRQDPGLGLRLIYFSYDVKMKEKGDIPEGYSVSREKKERFSLILESASTNQTSMYLCASRLDSRNTIYFGEGSWLTVV.

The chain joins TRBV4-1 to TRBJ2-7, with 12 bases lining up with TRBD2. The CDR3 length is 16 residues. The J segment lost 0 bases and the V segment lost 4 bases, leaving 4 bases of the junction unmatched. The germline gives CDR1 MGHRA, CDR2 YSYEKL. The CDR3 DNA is TGCGCCAGCAGCCCCCGGACTAGCGGGACCTCCTACGAGCAGTACTTC. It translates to CASSPRTSGTSYEQYF.

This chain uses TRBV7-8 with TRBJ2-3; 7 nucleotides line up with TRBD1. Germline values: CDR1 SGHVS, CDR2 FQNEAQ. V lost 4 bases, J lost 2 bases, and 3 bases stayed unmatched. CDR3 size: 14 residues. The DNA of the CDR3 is TGTGCCAGCAGCTCGACAGGGTCCACAGATACGCAGTATTTT. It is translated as CASSSTGSTDTQYF. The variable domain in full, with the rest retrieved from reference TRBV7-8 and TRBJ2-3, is GAGVSQSPRYKVAKRGQDVALRCDPISGHVSLFWYQQALGQGPEFLTYFQNEAQLDKSGLPSDRFFAERPEGSVSTLKIQRTQQEDSAVYLCASSSTGSTDTQYFGPGTRLTVL.

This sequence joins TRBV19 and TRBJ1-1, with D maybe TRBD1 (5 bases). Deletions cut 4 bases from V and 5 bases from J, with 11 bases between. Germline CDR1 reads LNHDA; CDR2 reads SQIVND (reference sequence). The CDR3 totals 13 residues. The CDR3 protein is CASSTDRKTEAFF. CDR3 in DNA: TGTGCCAGTAGTACCGACAGAAAAACTGAAGCTTTCTTT. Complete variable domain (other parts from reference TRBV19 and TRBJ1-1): DGGITQSPKYLFRKEGQNVTLSCEQNLNHDAMYWYRQDPGQGLRLIYYSQIVNDFQKGDIAEGYSVSREKKESFPLTVTSAQKNPTAFYLCASSTDRKTEAFFGQGTRLTVV.

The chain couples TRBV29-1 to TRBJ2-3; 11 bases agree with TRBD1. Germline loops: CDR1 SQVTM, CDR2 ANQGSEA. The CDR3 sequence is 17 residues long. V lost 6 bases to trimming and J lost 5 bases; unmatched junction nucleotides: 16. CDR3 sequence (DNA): TGCAGCGTCCCTTTCCTCCAGGGACAGGGGGTGGGAGATACGCAGTATTTT. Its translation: CSVPFLQGQGVGDTQYF.

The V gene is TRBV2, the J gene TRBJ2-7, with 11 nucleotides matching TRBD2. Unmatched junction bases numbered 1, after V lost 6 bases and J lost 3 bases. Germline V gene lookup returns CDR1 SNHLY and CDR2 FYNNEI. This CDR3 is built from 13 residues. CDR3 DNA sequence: TGTGCCAGCAGAGGGACTAGCGGCTACGAGCAGTACTTC. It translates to CASRGTSGYEQYF.

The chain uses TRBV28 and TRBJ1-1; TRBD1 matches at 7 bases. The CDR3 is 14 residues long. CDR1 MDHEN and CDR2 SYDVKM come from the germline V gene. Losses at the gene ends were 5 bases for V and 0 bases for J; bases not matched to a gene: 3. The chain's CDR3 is CASSHDRVNTEAFF. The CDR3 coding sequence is TGTGCCAGCAGTCATGACAGGGTGAACACTGAAGCTTTCTTT.

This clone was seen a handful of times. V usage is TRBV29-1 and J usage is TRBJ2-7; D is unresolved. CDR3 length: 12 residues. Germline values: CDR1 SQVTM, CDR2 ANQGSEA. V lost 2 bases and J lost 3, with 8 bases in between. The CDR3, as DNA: TGCAGCGTTGAAACGAACTACTACGAGCAGTACTTC. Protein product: CSVETNYYEQYF.

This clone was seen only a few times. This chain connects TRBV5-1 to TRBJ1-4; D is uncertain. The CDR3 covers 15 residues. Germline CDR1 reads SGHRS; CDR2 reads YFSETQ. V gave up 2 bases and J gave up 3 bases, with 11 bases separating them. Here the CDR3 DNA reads TGCGCCAGCAGCTTCTTGGCAGGTTCTAATGAAAAACTGTTTTTT. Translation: CASSFLAGSNEKLFF.

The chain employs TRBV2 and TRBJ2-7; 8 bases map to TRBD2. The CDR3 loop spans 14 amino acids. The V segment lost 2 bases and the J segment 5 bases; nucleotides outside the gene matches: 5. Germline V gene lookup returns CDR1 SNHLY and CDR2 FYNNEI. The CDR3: CASSERAGAHEQYF. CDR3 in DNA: TGTGCCAGCAGTGAAAGAGCGGGAGCCCACGAGCAGTACTTC.

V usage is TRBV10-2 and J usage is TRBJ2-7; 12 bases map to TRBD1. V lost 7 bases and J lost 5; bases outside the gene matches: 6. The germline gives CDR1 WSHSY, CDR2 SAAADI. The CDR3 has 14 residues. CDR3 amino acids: CASNQGQGANEQYF. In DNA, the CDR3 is TGCGCCAGCAACCAGGGACAGGGGGCCAACGAGCAGTACTTC.

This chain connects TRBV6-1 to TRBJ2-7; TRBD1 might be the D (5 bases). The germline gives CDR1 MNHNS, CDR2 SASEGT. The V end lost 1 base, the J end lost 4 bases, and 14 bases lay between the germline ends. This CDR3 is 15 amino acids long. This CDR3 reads CASSEGRGAQYEQYF. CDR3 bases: TGTGCCAGCAGTGAAGGAAGGGGCGCCCAGTACGAGCAGTACTTC.

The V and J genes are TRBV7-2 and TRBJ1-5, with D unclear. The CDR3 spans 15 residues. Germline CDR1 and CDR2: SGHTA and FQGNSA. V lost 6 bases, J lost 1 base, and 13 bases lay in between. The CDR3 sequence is CASRLGAASNQPQHF. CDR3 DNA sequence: TGTGCCAGCAGACTAGGAGCCGCGAGCAATCAGCCCCAGCATTTT. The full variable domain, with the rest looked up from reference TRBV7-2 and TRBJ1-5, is GAGVSQSPSNKVTEKGKDVELRCDPISGHTALYWYRQSLGQGLEFLIYFQGNSAPDKSGLPSDRFSAERTGGSVSTLTIQRTQQEDSAVYLCASRLGAASNQPQHFGDGTRLSIL.

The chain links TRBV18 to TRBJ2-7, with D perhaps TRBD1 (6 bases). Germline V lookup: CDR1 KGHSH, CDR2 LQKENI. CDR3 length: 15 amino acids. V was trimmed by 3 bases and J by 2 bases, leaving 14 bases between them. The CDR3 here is CASSPTGTHTYEQYF. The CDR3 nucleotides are TGTGCCAGCTCACCTACGGGGACACACACCTACGAGCAGTACTTC.

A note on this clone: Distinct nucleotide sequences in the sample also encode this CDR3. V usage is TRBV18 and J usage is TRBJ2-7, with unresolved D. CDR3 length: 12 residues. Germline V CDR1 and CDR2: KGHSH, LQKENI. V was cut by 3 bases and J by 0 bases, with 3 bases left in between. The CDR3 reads CASSPSSYEQYF. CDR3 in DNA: TGTGCCAGCTCACCGAGCTCCTACGAGCAGTACTTC.

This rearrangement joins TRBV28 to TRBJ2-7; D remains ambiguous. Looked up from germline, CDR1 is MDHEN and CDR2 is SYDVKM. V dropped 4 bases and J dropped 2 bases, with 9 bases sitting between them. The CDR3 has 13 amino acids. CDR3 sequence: CASSSRVTYEQYF. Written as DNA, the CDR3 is TGTGCCAGCAGTTCTCGGGTGACCTACGAGCAGTACTTC.